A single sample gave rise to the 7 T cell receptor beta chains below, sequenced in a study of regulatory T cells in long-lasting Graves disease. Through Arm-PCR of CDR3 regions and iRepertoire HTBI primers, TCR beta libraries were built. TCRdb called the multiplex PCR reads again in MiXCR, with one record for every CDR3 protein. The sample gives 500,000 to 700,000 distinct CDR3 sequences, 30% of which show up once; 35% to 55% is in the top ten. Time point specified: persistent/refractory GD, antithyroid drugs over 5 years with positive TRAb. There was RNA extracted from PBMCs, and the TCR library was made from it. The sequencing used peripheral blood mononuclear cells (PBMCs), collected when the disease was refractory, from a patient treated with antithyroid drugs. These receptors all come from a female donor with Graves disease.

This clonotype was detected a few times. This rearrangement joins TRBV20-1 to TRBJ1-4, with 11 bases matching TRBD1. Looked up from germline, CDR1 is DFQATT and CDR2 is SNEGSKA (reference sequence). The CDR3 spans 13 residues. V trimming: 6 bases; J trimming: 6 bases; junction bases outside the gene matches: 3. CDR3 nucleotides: TGCAGTGCCACGGACAGGGGGCATGAAAAACTGTTTTTT. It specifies CSATDRGHEKLFF.

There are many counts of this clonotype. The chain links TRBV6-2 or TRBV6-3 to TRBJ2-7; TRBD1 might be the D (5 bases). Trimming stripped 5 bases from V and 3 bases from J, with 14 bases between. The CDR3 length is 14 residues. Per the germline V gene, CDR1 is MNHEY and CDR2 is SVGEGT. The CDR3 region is CASSLVGEGYEQYF. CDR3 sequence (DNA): TGTGCCAGCAGTCTCGTAGGGGAAGGCTACGAGCAGTACTTC.

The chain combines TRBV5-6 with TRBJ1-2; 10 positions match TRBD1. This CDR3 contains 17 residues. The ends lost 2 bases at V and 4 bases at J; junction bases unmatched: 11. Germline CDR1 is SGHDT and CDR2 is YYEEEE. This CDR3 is CASSFWDRGCLGYGYTF. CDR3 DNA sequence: TGTGCCAGCAGCTTCTGGGACAGGGGATGCTTGGGCTATGGCTACACCTTC. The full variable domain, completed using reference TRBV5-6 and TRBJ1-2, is DAGVTQSPTHLIKTRGQQVTLRCSPKSGHDTVSWYQQALGQGPQFIFQYYEEEERQRGNFPDRFSGHQFPNYSSELNVNALLLGDSALYLCASSFWDRGCLGYGYTFGSGTRLTVV.

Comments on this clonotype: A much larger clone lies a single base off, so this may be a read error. The CDR3 is CAGSLRGRRGYTF. For the CDR3, the DNA is TGTGCCGGCAGTTTAAGGGGGCGCCGTGGCTACACCTTC. The rearrangement links TRBV28 to TRBJ1-2; 7 bases map to TRBD1. The CDR3 is 13 residues long. The V gene's germline CDR1 is MDHEN and CDR2 SYDVKM.

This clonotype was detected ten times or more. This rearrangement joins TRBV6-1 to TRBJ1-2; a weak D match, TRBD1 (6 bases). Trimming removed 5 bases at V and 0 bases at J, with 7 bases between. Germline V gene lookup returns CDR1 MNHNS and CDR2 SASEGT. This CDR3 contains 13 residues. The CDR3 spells CASSRTANYGYTF. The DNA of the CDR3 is TGTGCCAGCAGTCGGACAGCTAACTATGGCTACACCTTC.

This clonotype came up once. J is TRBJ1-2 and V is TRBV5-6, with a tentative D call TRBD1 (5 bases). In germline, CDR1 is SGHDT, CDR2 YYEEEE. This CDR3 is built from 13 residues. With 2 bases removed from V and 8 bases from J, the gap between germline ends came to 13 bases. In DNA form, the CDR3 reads TGTGCCAGCAGCTTTTCGGGGGTACGCGGCTACACCTTC. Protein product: CASSFSGVRGYTF.

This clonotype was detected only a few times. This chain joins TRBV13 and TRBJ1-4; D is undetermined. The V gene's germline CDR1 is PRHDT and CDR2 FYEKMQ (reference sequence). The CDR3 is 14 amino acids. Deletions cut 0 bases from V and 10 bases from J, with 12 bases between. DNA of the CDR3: TGTGCCAGCAGCTTAGGCGGCCGCGCCGGAAAACTGTTTTTT. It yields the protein CASSLGGRAGKLFF.